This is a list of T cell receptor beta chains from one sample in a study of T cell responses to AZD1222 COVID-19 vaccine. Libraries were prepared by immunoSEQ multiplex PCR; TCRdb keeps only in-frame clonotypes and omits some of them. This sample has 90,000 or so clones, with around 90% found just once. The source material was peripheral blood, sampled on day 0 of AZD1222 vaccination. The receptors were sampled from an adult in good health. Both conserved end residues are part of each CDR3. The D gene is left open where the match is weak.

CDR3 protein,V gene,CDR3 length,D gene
CASSTDRETLNTEAFF,TRBV5-4,16,TRBD1
CASSFPPLRGLLYEQYF,TRBV11-3,17,-
CSVSQEGYGYTF,TRBV29-1,12,-
CASSHTGGANTGELFF,TRBV27,16,TRBD1
CASSLFYEQYF,TRBV5-1,11,-
CASSQGLAGGDLETQYF,TRBV5-4,17,TRBD2
CASRDMDRINYGYTF,TRBV6-5,15,TRBD1
CASSPSSPGGGYRYGYTF,TRBV4-1,18,TRBD1
CSVGSRADEQYF,TRBV29-1,12,-
CASSQGNQPQHF,TRBV6-5,12,-
CASSSQPGSSSYNEQFF,TRBV7-8,17,-
CATSGEGSSYNEQFF,TRBV24-1,15,-
CASSRSRTGIFNEQFF,TRBV7-2,16,TRBD1
CATSQDRVSNGYTF,TRBV15,14,TRBD1
CAISSDRAGTTEAFF,TRBV10-3,15,TRBD1
CASSQTATLYGYTF,TRBV14,14,-
CASRENTGELFF,TRBV12-3/TRBV12-4,12,-
CASSRRGTEAFF,TRBV6-5,12,-
CASSPGYGYTF,TRBV5-8,11,-
CASSLELQETQYF,TRBV5-4,13,-
CASSLGHGVGEKLFF,TRBV6-6,15,-
CASSFLQGNYGYTF,TRBV28,14,-
CASSARDSINEKLFF,TRBV7-8,15,TRBD1
CASSLGQGRGNQPQHF,TRBV5-1,16,TRBD1
CASSTGTAYGYTF,TRBV7-9,13,TRBD1
CASSLGLAGDTQYF,TRBV27,14,TRBD2
CASSLRGGRAPFEQFF,TRBV28,16,TRBD2
CASSIKIGGSSYEQYF,TRBV19,16,-
CASSPRTGGWDTQYF,TRBV19,15,TRBD1
CASSDGGRGAQHF,TRBV25-1,13,-
CASLYRENSNQPQHF,TRBV6-5,15,-
CASSDFLGNQPQHF,TRBV2,14,-
CASSLGDSQRSYNEQFF,TRBV5-1,17,TRBD1
CASSLGLAGGVETQYF,TRBV11-3,16,TRBD2
CASRPGGNYEQYF,TRBV12-3/TRBV12-4,13,-
CASSLLPGLAGGEQYF,TRBV28,16,TRBD2
CASSFNPGLANEQFF,TRBV28,15,TRBD2
CASSFAWGSNSGNTIYF,TRBV27,17,-
CASSIDGGLSASYEQYF,TRBV19,17,-
CASSLGQYSYNSPLHF,TRBV5-5,16,-
CASSQEVSSGMMYGNEQFF,TRBV4-2,19,TRBD2